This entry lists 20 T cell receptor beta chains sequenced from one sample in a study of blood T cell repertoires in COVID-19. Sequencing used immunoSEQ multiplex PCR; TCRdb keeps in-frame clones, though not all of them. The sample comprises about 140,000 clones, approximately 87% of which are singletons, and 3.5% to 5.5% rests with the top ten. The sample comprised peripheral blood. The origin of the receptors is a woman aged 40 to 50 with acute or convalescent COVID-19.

The CDR3 sequence: CASNQQQGGVGSPLHF. The CDR3 DNA reads TGTGCCAGCAACCAACAGCAGGGGGGAGTGGGATCACCCCTCCACTTT. The chain employs TRBV7-2 and TRBJ1-6, with 7 bases fitting TRBD1. The CDR3 length is 16 residues. CDR1 and CDR2 (germline): SGHTA, FQGNSA. J was trimmed by 10 bases and V by 7 bases; bases with no gene match: 16.

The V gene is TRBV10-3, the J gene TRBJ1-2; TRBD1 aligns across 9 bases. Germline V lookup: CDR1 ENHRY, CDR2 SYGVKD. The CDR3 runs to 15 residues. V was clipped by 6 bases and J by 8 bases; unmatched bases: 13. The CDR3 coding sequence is TGTGCCATCAGCCCTGGGGGACAGGGTTCTACCGGCTACACCTTC. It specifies CAISPGGQGSTGYTF.

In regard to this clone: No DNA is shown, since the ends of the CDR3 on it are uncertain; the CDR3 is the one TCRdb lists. CDR3 region: CASILGEGHTSDTQYF. The gene calls are TRBV6-6 and TRBJ2-3; the D call in the table, TRBD2, was not verified against the DNA. Ends included, the CDR3 has 16 residues. Germline CDR1 is MNHNY and CDR2 is SVGAGI (reference sequence).

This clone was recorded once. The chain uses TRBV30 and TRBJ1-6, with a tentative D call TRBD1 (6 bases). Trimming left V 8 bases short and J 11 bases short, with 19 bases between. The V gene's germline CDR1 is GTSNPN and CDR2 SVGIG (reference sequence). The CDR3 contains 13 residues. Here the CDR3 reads CAATRDIHPPLHF. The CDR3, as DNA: TGTGCCGCAACCCGGGACATCCACCCACCCCTCCACTTT.

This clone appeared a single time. CDR3 bases: TGTGCCAGCAGAGAGGGGGCTTATAGCAATCAGCCCCAGCATTTT. Translated: CASREGAYSNQPQHF. This rearrangement joins TRBV6-5 to TRBJ1-5; 7 bases are a match to TRBD1. The CDR3 covers 15 residues. V dropped 6 bases and J dropped 0; count of bases not matched to a gene: 5. Germline V lookup: CDR1 MNHEY, CDR2 SVGAGI.

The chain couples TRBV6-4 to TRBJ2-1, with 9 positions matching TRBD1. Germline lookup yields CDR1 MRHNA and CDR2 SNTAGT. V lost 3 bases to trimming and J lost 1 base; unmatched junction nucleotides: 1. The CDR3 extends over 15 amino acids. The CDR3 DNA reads TGTGCCAGCAGTGAACAGGGGGCTTCCTACAATGAGCAGTTCTTC. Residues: CASSEQGASYNEQFF.

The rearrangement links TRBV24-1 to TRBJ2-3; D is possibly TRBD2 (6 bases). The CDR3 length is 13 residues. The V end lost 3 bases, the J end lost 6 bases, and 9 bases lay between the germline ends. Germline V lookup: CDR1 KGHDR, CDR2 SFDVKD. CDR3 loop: CATSDRTTDTQYF. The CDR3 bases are TGTGCCACCAGTGATCGGACTACTGATACGCAGTATTTT.

The CDR3 coding sequence is TGTGCCAGCAGCCAACCCCCGGGAGGCGGCTACACCTTC. Its translation: CASSQPPGGGYTF. The chain recombines TRBV3-1 (or the pseudogene TRBV3-2) with TRBJ1-2, with D unresolved. CDR3 length: 13 residues. Germline CDR1 reads LGHDT; CDR2 reads YNNKEL (reference sequence). V shed 2 bases and J shed 8 bases, with 12 bases lying between them.

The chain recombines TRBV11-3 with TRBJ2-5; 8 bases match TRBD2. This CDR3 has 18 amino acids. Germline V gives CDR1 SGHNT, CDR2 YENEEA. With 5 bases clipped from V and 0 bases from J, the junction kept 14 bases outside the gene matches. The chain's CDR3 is CASSLNRGSGEYQETQYF. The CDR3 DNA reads TGTGCCAGCAGCCTAAATAGGGGTAGCGGGGAGTACCAAGAGACCCAGTACTTC. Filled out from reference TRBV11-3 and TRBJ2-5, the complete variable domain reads EAGVVQSPRYKIIEKKQPVAFWCNPISGHNTLYWYLQNLGQGPELLIRYENEEAVDDSQLPKDRFSAERLKGVDSTLKIQPAELGDSAVYLCASSLNRGSGEYQETQYFGPGTRLLVL.

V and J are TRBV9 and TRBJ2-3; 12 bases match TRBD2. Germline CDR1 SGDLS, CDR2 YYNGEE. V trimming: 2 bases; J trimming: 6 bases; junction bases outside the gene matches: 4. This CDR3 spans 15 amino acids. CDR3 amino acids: CASSVTSGGTDTQYF. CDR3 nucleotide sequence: TGTGCCAGCAGCGTGACTAGCGGGGGTACGGATACGCAGTATTTT.

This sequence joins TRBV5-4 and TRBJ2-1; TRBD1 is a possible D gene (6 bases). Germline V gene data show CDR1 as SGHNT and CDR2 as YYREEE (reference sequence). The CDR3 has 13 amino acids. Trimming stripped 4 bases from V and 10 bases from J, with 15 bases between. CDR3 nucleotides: TGTGCCAGCAGCGGGATAGGGGGAGACGAGCAGTTCTTC. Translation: CASSGIGGDEQFF.

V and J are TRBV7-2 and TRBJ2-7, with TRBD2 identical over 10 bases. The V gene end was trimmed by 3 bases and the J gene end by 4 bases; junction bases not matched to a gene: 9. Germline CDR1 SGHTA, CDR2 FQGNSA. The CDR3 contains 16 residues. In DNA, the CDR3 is TGTGCCAGCAGCTTGGCATGGACTAGCGGTTTTTACGAGCAGTACTTC. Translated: CASSLAWTSGFYEQYF.

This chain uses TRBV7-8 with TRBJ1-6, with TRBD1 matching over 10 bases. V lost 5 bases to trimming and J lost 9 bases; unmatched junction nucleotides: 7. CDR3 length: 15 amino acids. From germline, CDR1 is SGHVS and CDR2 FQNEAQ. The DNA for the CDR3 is TGTGCCAGCAGCGACCGGGACAGGGGAGGTTCACCCCTCCACTTT. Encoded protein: CASSDRDRGGSPLHF.

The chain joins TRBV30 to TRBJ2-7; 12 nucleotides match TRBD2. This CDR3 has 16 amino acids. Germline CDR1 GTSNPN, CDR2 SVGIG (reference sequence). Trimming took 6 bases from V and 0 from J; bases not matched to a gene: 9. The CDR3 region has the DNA TGTGCCTGCAGCGGACTAGCGGGGTCCCTCTCCTACGAGCAGTACTTC. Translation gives CACSGLAGSLSYEQYF.

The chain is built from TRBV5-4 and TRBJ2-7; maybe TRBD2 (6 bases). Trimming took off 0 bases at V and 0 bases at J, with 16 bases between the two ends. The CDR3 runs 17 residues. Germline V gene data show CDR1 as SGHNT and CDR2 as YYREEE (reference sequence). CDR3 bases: TGTGCCAGCAGCTTGGGTGGGAGGTCAGCCCCCTCCTACGAGCAGTACTTC. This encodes CASSLGGRSAPSYEQYF.

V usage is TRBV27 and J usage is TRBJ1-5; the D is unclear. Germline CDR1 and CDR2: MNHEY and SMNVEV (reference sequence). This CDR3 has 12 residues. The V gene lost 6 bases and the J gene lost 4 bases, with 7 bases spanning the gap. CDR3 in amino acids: CASSLPNQPQHF. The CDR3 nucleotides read TGTGCCAGCAGCCTACCTAATCAGCCCCAGCATTTT.

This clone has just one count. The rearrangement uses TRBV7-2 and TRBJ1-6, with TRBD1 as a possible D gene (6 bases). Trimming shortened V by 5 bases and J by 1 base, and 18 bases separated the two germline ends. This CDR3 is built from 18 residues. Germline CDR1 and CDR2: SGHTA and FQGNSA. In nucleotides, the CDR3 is TGTGCCAGCAGCCTGGGACACTTTGAGAGGTCCTATAATTCACCCCTCCACTTT. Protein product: CASSLGHFERSYNSPLHF.

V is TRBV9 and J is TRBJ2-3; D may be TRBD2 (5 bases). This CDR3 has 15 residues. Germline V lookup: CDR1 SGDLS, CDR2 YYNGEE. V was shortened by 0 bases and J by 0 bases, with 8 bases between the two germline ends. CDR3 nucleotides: TGTGCCAGCAGCGTAGGTCCGGGGAGCACAGATACGCAGTATTTT. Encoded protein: CASSVGPGSTDTQYF. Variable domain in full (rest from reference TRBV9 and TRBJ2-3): DSGVTQTPKHLITATGQRVTLRCSPRSGDLSVYWYQQSLDQGLQFLIQYYNGEERAKGNILERFSAQQFPDLHSELNLSSLELGDSALYFCASSVGPGSTDTQYFGPGTRLTVL.

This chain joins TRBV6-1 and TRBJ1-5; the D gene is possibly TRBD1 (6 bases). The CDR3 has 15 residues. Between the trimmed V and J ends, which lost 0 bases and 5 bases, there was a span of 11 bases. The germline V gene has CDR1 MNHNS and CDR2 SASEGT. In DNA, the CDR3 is TGTGCCAGCAGTGAAGCGGGGGGGCTAGATCAGCCCCAGCATTTT. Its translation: CASSEAGGLDQPQHF.

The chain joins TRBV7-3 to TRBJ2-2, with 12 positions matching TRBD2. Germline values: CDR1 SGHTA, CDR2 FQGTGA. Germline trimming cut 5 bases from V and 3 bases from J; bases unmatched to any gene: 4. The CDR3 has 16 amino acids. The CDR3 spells CASSTRTSGDTGELFF. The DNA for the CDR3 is TGTGCCAGCAGCACTCGGACTAGCGGGGACACCGGGGAGCTGTTTTTT.